This T cell receptor (beta chain) originates from a study of blood T cell repertoires in COVID-19. Sequencing was performed with immunoSEQ multiplex PCR; in TCRdb, only in-frame clones are kept and a portion is missing. There are a few hundred thousand clones in the sample; 65% to 85% occur only once, and 6.8% lies in the top ten. The sequenced sample was PBMCs or T cells enriched from blood (not recorded which). The TCR comes from a woman aged 40 to 55 who had recovered from COVID-19.

In DNA, the CDR3 is TGTGCCACCAGTGGGTCGCCGGGGAATTTCACCGGGGAGCTGTTTTTT. It encodes CATSGSPGNFTGELFF. The chain employs TRBV24-1 and TRBJ2-2, with a tentative D call TRBD2 (5 bases). Germline values: CDR1 KGHDR, CDR2 SFDVKD. Trimming removed 5 bases at V and 4 bases at J, with 16 bases between. The CDR3 spans 16 residues.